The clone carrying this T cell receptor (beta chain) was observed a handful of times. Its antigen is not identified. MiXCR was run by TCRdb on the RT-PCR reads, yielding one entry per CDR3 protein. The repertoire holds 150,000 to 200,000 distinct CDR3 sequences, with 9.5% to 13% as singletons. Trimming removed 0 bases at V and 0 bases at J, with 5 bases between. The CDR3 is 14 residues long. Germline CDR1 and CDR2: SGHTA and FQGNSA. This sample was included in a study of response to subunit inactivated influenza vaccine. Study results and limitations: Authors suggested seasonal influenza vaccinations each recruit few new T cells.

The chain employs TRBV7-2 and TRBJ2-5; D ambiguous. Sequenced here: non-naive T cells sorted from PBMCs, sampled more than 35 days after vaccination. The sequence derives from a man aged 50-59 years who received an inactivated influenza vaccine. CDR3 nucleotides: TGTGCCAGCAGCTTAGCGTGGTACCAAGAGACCCAGTACTTC. Amino acid sequence: CASSLAWYQETQYF.